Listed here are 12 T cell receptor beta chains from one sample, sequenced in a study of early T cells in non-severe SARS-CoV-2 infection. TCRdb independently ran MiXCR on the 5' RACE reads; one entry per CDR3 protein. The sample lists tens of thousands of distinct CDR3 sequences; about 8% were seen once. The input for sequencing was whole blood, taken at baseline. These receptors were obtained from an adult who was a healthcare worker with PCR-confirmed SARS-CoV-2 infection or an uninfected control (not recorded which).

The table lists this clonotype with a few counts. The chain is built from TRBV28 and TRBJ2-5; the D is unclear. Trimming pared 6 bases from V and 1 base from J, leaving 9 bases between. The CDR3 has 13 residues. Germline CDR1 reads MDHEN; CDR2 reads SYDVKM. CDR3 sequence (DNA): TGTGCCAGCAGGATAGGGATCCAAGAGACCCAGTACTTC. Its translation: CASRIGIQETQYF. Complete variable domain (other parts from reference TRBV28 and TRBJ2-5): DVKVTQSSRYLVKRTGEKVFLECVQDMDHENMFWYRQDPGLGLRLIYFSYDVKMKEKGDIPEGYSVSREKKERFSLILESASTNQTSMYLCASRIGIQETQYFGPGTRLLVL.

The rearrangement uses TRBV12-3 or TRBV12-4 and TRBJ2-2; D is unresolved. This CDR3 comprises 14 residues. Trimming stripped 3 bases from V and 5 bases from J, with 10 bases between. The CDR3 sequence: CASSFLGRTGELFF. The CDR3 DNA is TGTGCCAGCAGTTTTCTGGGTAGGACCGGGGAGCTGTTTTTT.

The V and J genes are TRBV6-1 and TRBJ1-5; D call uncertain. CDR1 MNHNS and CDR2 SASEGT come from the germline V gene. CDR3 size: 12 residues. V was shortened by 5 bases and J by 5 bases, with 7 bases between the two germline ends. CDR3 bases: TGTGCCAGCAGTACGGTTGATCAGCCCCAGCATTTT. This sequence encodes CASSTVDQPQHF.

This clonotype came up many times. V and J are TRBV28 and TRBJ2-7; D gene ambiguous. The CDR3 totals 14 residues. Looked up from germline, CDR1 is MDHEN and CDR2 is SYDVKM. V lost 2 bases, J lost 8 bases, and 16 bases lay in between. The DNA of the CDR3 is TGTGCCAGCAGTTTAGAGACCCTCGGAAGTAAGCAGTACTTC. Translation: CASSLETLGSKQYF.

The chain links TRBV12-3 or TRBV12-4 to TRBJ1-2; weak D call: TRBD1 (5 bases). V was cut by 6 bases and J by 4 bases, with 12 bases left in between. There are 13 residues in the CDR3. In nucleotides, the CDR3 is TGTGCCAGCAGCCTCGGGGGGACCTATGGCTACACCTTC. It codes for CASSLGGTYGYTF.

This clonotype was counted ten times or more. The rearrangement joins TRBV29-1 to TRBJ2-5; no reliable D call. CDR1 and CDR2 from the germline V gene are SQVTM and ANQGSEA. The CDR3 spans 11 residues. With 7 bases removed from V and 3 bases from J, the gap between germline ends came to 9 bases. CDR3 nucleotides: TGCAGCGCGGAAACTGAAGAGACCCAGTACTTC. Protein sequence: CSAETEETQYF.

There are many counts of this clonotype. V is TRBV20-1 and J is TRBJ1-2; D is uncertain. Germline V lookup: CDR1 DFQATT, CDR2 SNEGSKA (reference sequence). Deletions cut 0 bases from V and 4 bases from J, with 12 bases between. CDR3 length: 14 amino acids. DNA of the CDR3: TGCAGTGCTAGAGATTTTGGACCGGGCTATGGCTACACCTTC. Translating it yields CSARDFGPGYGYTF.

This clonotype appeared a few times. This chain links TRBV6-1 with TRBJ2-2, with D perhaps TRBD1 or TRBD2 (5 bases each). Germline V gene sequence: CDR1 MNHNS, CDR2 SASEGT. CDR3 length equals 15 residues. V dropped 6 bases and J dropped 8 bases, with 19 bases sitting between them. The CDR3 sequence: CASRGPIILSGELFF. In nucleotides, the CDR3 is TGTGCCAGCAGGGGACCTATAATCCTCTCGGGGGAGCTGTTTTTT.

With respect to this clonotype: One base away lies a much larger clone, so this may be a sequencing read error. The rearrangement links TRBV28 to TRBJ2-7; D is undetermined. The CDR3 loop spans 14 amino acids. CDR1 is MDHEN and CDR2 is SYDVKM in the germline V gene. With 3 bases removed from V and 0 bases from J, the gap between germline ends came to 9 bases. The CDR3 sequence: CASSLTSASYEQYF. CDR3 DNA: TGTGCCAGCAGTTTGACCAGTGCCTCCTACGAGCAGTACTTC.

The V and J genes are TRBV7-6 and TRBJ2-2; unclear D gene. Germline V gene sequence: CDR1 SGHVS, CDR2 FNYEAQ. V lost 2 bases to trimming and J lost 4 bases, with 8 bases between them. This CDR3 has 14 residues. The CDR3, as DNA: TGTGCCAGCAGCTTAACGGACGGCACCGGGGAGCTGTTTTTT. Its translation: CASSLTDGTGELFF.

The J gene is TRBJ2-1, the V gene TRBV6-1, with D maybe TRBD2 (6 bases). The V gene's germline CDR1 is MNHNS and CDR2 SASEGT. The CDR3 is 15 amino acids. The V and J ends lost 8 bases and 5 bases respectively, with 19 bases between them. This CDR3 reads CASQETGDGHNEQFF. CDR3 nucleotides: TGTGCCAGCCAAGAGACGGGGGATGGACACAATGAGCAGTTCTTC.

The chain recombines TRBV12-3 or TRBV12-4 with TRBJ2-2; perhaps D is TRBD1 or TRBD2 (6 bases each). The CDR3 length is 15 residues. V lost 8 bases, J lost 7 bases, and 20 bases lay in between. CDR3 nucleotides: TGTGCCAGCTTCGGGGACTGGGGGCACGTCGGGGAGCTGTTTTTT. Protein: CASFGDWGHVGELFF.